A single sample gave rise to the 31 T cell receptor beta chains below, sequenced in a study of blood T cells in healthy people across ages. Through a sample-barcoded 5' primer and a J-beta primer mix, a second PCR was run for about 6 to 11 cycles. TCRdb reanalysed the 5' RACE reads using MiXCR and keeps one entry per CDR3 protein. The sample consists of about 1.6 million distinct CDR3 sequences, around 36% of them appearing once. Sequenced material: blood. These TCRs come from a woman aged 30 to 39 in good health.

Notes on this clonotype: The germline gene is not matched at one end of the junction; a read error may be the cause. The chain has TRBV5-1 and TRBJ2-5; D might be TRBD1 (6 bases). The better agreement between TRBJ2-7 and the DNA end casts doubt on the J call. This CDR3 region has 16 residues. Germline lookup yields CDR1 SGHRS and CDR2 YFSETQ. The CDR3 here is CASNLGTGTSTYEQYF. CDR3 coding DNA: TGCGCCAGCAACTTGGGCACCGGGACATCAACCTACGAGCAGTACTTC.

The rearrangement links TRBV12-3 or TRBV12-4 to TRBJ2-7; 7 nucleotides align to TRBD1. The CDR3 spans 15 residues. J gave up 1 base and V 5 bases, and 8 bases lay outside the gene matches. The CDR3 loop is CASSATGQTSYEQYF. The CDR3 coding sequence is TGTGCCAGCAGTGCCACGGGACAGACGTCCTACGAGCAGTACTTC.

J is TRBJ1-6 and V is TRBV20-1, with D perhaps TRBD1 (5 bases). Germline values: CDR1 DFQATT, CDR2 SNEGSKA (reference sequence). Between the trimmed V and J ends, which lost 0 bases and 0 bases, there was a span of 15 bases. The CDR3 contains 18 residues. The CDR3 DNA sequence: TGCAGTGCTAGAGATACGGACACCTCGGACTCCTATAATTCACCCCTCCACTTT. Protein sequence: CSARDTDTSDSYNSPLHF.

This chain links TRBV20-1 with TRBJ2-7; D is possibly TRBD1 (6 bases). Germline CDR1 and CDR2: DFQATT and SNEGSKA (reference sequence). Trimming stripped 6 bases from V and 7 bases from J, with 22 bases between. The CDR3 is made up of 14 amino acids. CDR3 nucleotide sequence: TGCAGTGCGAGACCCAAATGGACAGTTCGGGAGCAGTACTTC. Translation: CSARPKWTVREQYF.

This clonotype was detected only a few times. This sequence joins TRBV12-3 or TRBV12-4 and TRBJ1-1; D is unresolved. The V end lost 7 bases, the J end lost 6 bases, and 18 bases lay between the germline ends. CDR3 length: 14 residues. CDR3 sequence (DNA): TGTGCCAGCATCCCCGGTAGGGTTCACGCTGAAGCTTTCTTT. This codes for CASIPGRVHAEAFF.

This chain links TRBV6-1 with TRBJ2-3, with TRBD1 identical over 10 bases. Germline assignment: CDR1 MNHNS and CDR2 SASEGT. Trimming cost V 3 bases and J 1 base; bases outside gene matches: 10. The CDR3 runs 18 residues. The DNA of the CDR3 is TGTGCCAGCAGTGATAAGCCGTGGGGGACAGGGGGCACAGATACGCAGTATTTT. Protein product: CASSDKPWGTGGTDTQYF.

J is TRBJ2-7 and V is TRBV4-1; weak D call: TRBD1 (5 bases). In germline, CDR1 is MGHRA, CDR2 YSYEKL. V dropped 2 bases and J dropped 2 bases, with 10 bases sitting between them. This CDR3 contains 14 residues. CDR3 nucleotides: TGCGCCAGCAGCCAAAGACTGGGGCCCTACGAGCAGTACTTC. Protein: CASSQRLGPYEQYF.

The chain employs TRBV7-2 and TRBJ1-1; the D is unclear. Germline V gives CDR1 SGHTA, CDR2 FQGNSA. CDR3 size: 16 residues. Trimming removed 2 bases from V and 0 bases from J, with 13 bases in between. The CDR3 loop is CASSLRAGSMNTEAFF. The CDR3 DNA sequence: TGTGCCAGCAGCTTACGCGCCGGGAGCATGAACACTGAAGCTTTCTTT.

This chain joins TRBV10-3 and TRBJ2-5; 8 positions agree with TRBD2. Unmatched junction bases numbered 5, after V lost 5 bases and J lost 3 bases. The CDR3 spans 14 residues. CDR1 and CDR2 from the germline V gene are ENHRY and SYGVKD. This CDR3 is CAISSGGAEETQYF. In DNA form, the CDR3 reads TGTGCCATCAGTTCCGGGGGGGCTGAAGAGACCCAGTACTTC.

This clonotype has more than one count but fewer than ten. The chain links TRBV27 to TRBJ1-1; D possibly corresponds to TRBD1 (5 bases). Germline V gene lookup returns CDR1 MNHEY and CDR2 SMNVEV (reference sequence). CDR3 length equals 13 residues. With 5 bases removed from V and 7 bases from J, the gap between germline ends came to 14 bases. CDR3 nucleotide sequence: TGTGCCAGCAGTCCTCTTGACAGACTTGAAGCTTTCTTT. Residues: CASSPLDRLEAFF.

Many counts were recorded for this clonotype. The rearrangement links TRBV29-1 to TRBJ2-5, with 7 positions matching TRBD2. Trimming removed 2 bases from V and 3 bases from J; junction bases left unmatched: 3. CDR1 and CDR2 (germline): SQVTM, ANQGSEA. The CDR3 is 13 amino acids. CDR3 amino acids: CSVEPGGKETQYF. Here the CDR3 DNA reads TGCAGCGTTGAACCGGGGGGAAAAGAGACCCAGTACTTC.

This clonotype was observed a handful of times. The chain uses TRBV27 and TRBJ2-3, with a possible D match to TRBD2 (5 bases). Trimming removed 5 bases from V and 2 bases from J, with 14 bases in between. The CDR3 extends over 15 amino acids. Germline CDR1 reads MNHEY; CDR2 reads SMNVEV (reference sequence). The CDR3 DNA reads TGTGCCAGCAGTCCCCTAGACGGGATCACAGATACGCAGTATTTT. It yields the protein CASSPLDGITDTQYF.

V is TRBV7-8 and J is TRBJ1-5, with D tentatively TRBD1 (6 bases). Trimming left V 0 bases short and J 2 bases short, with 11 bases between. The V gene's germline CDR1 is SGHVS and CDR2 FQNEAQ. CDR3 length: 16 residues. The CDR3, as DNA: TGTGCCAGCAGCTTAGCGCAGGGGACGGGCAATCAGCCCCAGCATTTT. It encodes CASSLAQGTGNQPQHF.

The J gene is TRBJ2-2, the V gene TRBV20-1; perhaps TRBD2 as D (6 bases). The V end was cut by 6 bases, the J end by 5 bases, with 16 bases between. Germline V gives CDR1 DFQATT, CDR2 SNEGSKA (reference sequence). The CDR3 runs to 14 residues. CDR3 DNA: TGCAGTGCGGGGACTGCCCGATTTACCGGGGAGCTGTTTTTT. Its translation is CSAGTARFTGELFF.

This clonotype has just a few counts. V usage is TRBV20-1 and J usage is TRBJ2-7; D uncertain. The CDR3 is made up of 14 amino acids. The germline gives CDR1 DFQATT, CDR2 SNEGSKA (reference sequence). Trimming left V 6 bases short and J 1 base short, with 16 bases between. CDR3 sequence: CSATAWRNSYEQYF. Here the CDR3 DNA reads TGCAGTGCCACCGCCTGGCGGAATTCCTACGAGCAGTACTTC.

This clonotype was seen a few times. The V call is TRBV20-1, the J call TRBJ2-3, with TRBD1 identical over 12 bases. This CDR3 is built from 15 residues. Germline loops: CDR1 DFQATT, CDR2 SNEGSKA (reference sequence). Trimming removed 5 bases from V and 4 bases from J; junction bases left unmatched: 7. As DNA, the CDR3 is TGCAGTGCTCTCACCGGGACAGGGGGCTCAGATACGCAGTATTTT. Amino acid sequence: CSALTGTGGSDTQYF.

This clonotype was seen ten or more times. The chain carries TRBV20-1 and TRBJ2-5; D is tentatively TRBD1 or TRBD2 (5 bases each). This CDR3 comprises 11 residues. Germline V lookup: CDR1 DFQATT, CDR2 SNEGSKA (reference sequence). V lost 3 bases and J 5 bases, leaving 7 bases between the germline ends. CDR3 protein: CSASGAETQYF. The DNA of the CDR3 is TGCAGTGCTAGCGGGGCTGAGACCCAGTACTTC.

This clonotype has only a few counts. The chain carries TRBV28 and TRBJ2-1; 9 bases line up with TRBD2. The CDR3 is 15 amino acids. Unmatched junction bases numbered 8, after V lost 3 bases and J lost 8 bases. Germline V lookup: CDR1 MDHEN, CDR2 SYDVKM. CDR3 loop: CASSLGLALLDEQFF. Written as DNA, the CDR3 is TGTGCCAGCAGTTTGGGACTAGCCCTATTGGATGAGCAGTTCTTC. The variable domain in full, with the rest retrieved from reference TRBV28 and TRBJ2-1, is DVKVTQSSRYLVKRTGEKVFLECVQDMDHENMFWYRQDPGLGLRLIYFSYDVKMKEKGDIPEGYSVSREKKERFSLILESASTNQTSMYLCASSLGLALLDEQFFGPGTRLTVL.

A few counts support this clonotype. The chain combines TRBV4-1 with TRBJ2-5; the D gene is possibly TRBD1 (6 bases). Trimming shortened V by 0 bases and J by 5 bases, and 19 bases separated the two germline ends. The CDR3 sequence is 17 residues long. Germline CDR1 MGHRA, CDR2 YSYEKL. The chain's CDR3 is CASSQEGVTGFFETQYF. As DNA, the CDR3 is TGCGCCAGCAGCCAAGAAGGGGTTACAGGGTTCTTCGAGACCCAGTACTTC.

This clonotype was found many times. This rearrangement joins TRBV9 to TRBJ2-5; 8 bases match TRBD2. V gave up 4 bases and J gave up 1 base; unmatched junction bases: 3. There are 14 residues in the CDR3. CDR1 is SGDLS, CDR2 YYNGEE, per germline. Written as DNA, the CDR3 is TGTGCCAGCAGCTCGGGACTAGTCCAAGAGACCCAGTACTTC. Translated, it gives CASSSGLVQETQYF.

There are many counts of this clonotype. CDR3 in amino acids: CSARPTYEQYF. The CDR3 nucleotides read TGCAGTGCTAGACCTACCTACGAGCAGTACTTC. This chain connects TRBV20-1 to TRBJ2-7; the D is unclear. Looked up from germline, CDR1 is DFQATT and CDR2 is SNEGSKA (reference sequence). V lost 2 bases to trimming and J lost 2 bases, with 4 bases between them. The CDR3 runs 11 residues.

This clonotype was seen only a few times. The chain uses TRBV20-1 and TRBJ2-5; 8 nucleotides align to TRBD2. Losses at the gene ends were 1 base for V and 5 bases for J; bases not matched to a gene: 3. The CDR3 loop spans 13 amino acids. Germline lookup yields CDR1 DFQATT and CDR2 SNEGSKA (reference sequence). CDR3 coding DNA: TGCAGTGCTAGAGCGGGAGGGGAGGAGACCCAGTACTTC. Translation gives CSARAGGEETQYF.

The chain employs TRBV18 and TRBJ1-2; D uncertain. Germline V lookup: CDR1 KGHSH, CDR2 LQKENI. The CDR3 totals 15 residues. With 4 bases removed from V and 3 bases from J, the gap between germline ends came to 15 bases. CDR3 DNA sequence: TGTGCCAGCTCACGACTACAGAGGGCGGACTATGGCTACACCTTC. Translated: CASSRLQRADYGYTF.

This clonotype was detected once. The rearrangement joins TRBV29-1 to TRBJ2-1, with D uncertain. V gave up 1 base and J gave up 13 bases, with 8 bases separating them. The germline gives CDR1 SQVTM, CDR2 ANQGSEA. This CDR3 contains 10 residues. CDR3 sequence (DNA): TGCAGCGTTGAAGGGTGGGAACAGTTCTTC. Its translation: CSVEGWEQFF.

The sample holds many counts of this clonotype. The V and J genes are TRBV20-1 and TRBJ2-1; TRBD2 matches 10 bases. This CDR3 comprises 13 residues. Germline V lookup: CDR1 DFQATT, CDR2 SNEGSKA (reference sequence). CDR3 sequence (DNA): TGCCCACGGGGGACTAGCGCCTTTAATGAGCAGTTCTTC. It yields the protein CPRGTSAFNEQFF.

This clonotype was found many times. This sequence joins TRBV20-1 and TRBJ2-7; D may be TRBD1 (6 bases). Trimming stripped 7 bases from V and 2 bases from J, with 15 bases between. Per the germline V gene, CDR1 is DFQATT and CDR2 is SNEGSKA (reference sequence). The CDR3 extends over 13 amino acids. DNA of the CDR3: TGCAGTGGATTGAGGGGGATGGCCTACGAGCAGTACTTC. This codes for CSGLRGMAYEQYF.

This clonotype was detected a few times. Sequence at one end of the junction differs from germline and may be a read error. The rearrangement uses TRBV20-1 and TRBJ2-1, with D perhaps TRBD2 (5 bases). Per the germline V gene, CDR1 is DFQATT and CDR2 is SNEGSKA (reference sequence). CDR3 length equals 18 residues. The CDR3 here is CSTRDQPTSRKRNNEQFF. CDR3 DNA sequence: TGCAGTACTAGAGATCAACCTACCTCAAGGAAGAGGAACAATGAGCAGTTCTTC.

The chain employs TRBV4-1 and TRBJ1-6; D unclear. The CDR3 is made up of 13 amino acids. Germline V CDR1 and CDR2: MGHRA, YSYEKL. V was trimmed by 5 bases and J by 8 bases, leaving 10 bases between them. The CDR3 region is CASSIRTDSPLHF. The CDR3 nucleotides are TGCGCCAGCAGCATCCGTACTGATTCACCCCTCCACTTT.

V is TRBV6-2 or TRBV6-3 and J is TRBJ1-5; D not resolved. Trimming removed 3 bases from V and 3 bases from J, with 6 bases in between. The CDR3 extends over 13 amino acids. Germline values: CDR1 MNHEY, CDR2 SVGEGT. The CDR3 DNA reads as TGTGCCAGCAGTTATGCGACCAATCAGCCCCAGCATTTT. This codes for CASSYATNQPQHF.

The chain has TRBV4-1 and TRBJ1-5; 9 bases map to TRBD1. The V segment lost 3 bases and the J segment 2 bases; nucleotides outside the gene matches: 5. The CDR3 is 16 residues long. From germline, CDR1 is MGHRA and CDR2 YSYEKL. CDR3 sequence reads: CASSQSWTGGNQPQHF. The CDR3 DNA follows: TGCGCCAGCAGCCAGTCGTGGACAGGGGGCAATCAGCCCCAGCATTTT.

As to this clonotype: The junction differs from germline at one of its ends, possibly a read error. The rearrangement joins TRBV7-9 to TRBJ2-7; the D is unclear. This CDR3 has 14 amino acids. Germline V CDR1 and CDR2: SEHNR, FQNEAQ (reference sequence). The CDR3 DNA follows: TGTGCCGGCAGCGTAGACGAGGACTCCTACGAGCAGTACTTC. This gives the protein CAGSVDEDSYEQYF.